This T cell receptor (beta chain) is from a study of tumor-infiltrating lymphocytes in primary liver carcinoma. Broader study findings: Unsorted bulk samples meant CD4+ and CD8+ repertoires went uncompared.

A primer matching the constant region was used to make TCR beta cDNA from about 500 ng of total RNA. Three nested multiplex PCR rounds of slightly modified ARM-PCR generated TCR beta libraries. TRBV1-TRBV30 forward primers and a C-beta reverse primer were used in the first two PCR rounds, which each ran for about 9 cycles. TCRdb reanalysed the multiplex PCR reads using MiXCR and keeps one entry per CDR3 protein. Here the sample spans a few hundred thousand distinct CDR3 sequences, nearly 60% being singletons. For this clonotype: Its antigen is not identified.

Unsorted whole blood yielded blood RNA, and germline DNA was extracted as well. The CDR3 loop spans 15 amino acids. V shed 10 bases and J shed 5 bases, with 21 bases lying between them. Germline V CDR1 and CDR2: SGHNT, YENEEA. The rearrangement joins TRBV11-3 to TRBJ2-1; the D call may be TRBD1 or TRBD2 (5 bases each). The receptor's source is a woman aged 30 to 39 with primary liver carcinoma and hepatitis B virus infection. What was sequenced was peripheral blood. The CDR3 bases are TGTGCCACTCAGGGAAACCCCGGAGGTGACAATGAGCAGTTCTTC. It is translated as CATQGNPGGDNEQFF.